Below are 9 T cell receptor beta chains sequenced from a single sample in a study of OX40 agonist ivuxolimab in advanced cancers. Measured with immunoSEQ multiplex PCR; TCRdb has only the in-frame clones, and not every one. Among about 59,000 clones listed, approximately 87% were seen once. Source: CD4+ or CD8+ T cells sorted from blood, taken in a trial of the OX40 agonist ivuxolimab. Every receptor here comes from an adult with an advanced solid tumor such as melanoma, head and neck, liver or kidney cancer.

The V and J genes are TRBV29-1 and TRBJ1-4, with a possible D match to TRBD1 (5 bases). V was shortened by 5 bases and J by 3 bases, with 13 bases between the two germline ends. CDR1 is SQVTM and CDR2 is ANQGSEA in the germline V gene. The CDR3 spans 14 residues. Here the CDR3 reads CSVRRGLANEKLFF. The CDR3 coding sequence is TGCAGCGTTCGGAGGGGTTTGGCTAATGAAAAACTGTTTTTT.

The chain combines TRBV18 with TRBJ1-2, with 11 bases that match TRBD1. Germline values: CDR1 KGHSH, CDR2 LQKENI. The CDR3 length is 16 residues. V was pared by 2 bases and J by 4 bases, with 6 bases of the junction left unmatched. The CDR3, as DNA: TGTGCCAGCTCACCAAGCGGACAGGGGGCTCTCTATGGCTACACCTTC. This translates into CASSPSGQGALYGYTF.

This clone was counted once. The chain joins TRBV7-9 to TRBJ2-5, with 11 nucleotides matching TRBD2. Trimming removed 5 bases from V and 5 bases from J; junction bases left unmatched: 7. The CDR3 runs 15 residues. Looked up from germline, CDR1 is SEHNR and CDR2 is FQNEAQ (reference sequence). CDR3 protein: CASSTGLAETETQYF. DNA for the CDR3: TGTGCCAGCAGCACGGGACTAGCGGAGACGGAGACCCAGTACTTC.

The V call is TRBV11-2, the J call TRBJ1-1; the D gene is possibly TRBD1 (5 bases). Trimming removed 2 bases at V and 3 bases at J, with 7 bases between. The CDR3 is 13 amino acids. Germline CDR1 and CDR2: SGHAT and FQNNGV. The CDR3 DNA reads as TGTGCCAGCAGCTTACGGGGGGACACTGAAGCTTTCTTT. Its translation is CASSLRGDTEAFF.

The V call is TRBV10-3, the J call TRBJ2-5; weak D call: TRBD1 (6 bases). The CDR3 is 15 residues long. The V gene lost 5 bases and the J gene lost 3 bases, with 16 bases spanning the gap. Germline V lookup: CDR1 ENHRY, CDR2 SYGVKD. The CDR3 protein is CAISTQGKRKETQYF. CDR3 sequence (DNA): TGTGCCATCAGTACCCAGGGGAAGCGAAAAGAGACCCAGTACTTC.

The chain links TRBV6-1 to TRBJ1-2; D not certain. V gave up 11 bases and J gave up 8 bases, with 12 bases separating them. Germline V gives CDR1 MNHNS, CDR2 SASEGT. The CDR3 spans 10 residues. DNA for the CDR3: TGTGCCTCCCAAGAGGTAGGCTACACCTTC. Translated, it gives CASQEVGYTF.

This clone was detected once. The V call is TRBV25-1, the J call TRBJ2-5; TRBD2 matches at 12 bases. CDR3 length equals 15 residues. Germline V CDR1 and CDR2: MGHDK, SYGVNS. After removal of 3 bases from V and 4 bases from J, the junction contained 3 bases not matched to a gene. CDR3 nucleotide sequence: TGTGCCAGCAGTGAGGAGACTAGCGGGAGAGAGACCCAGTACTTC. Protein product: CASSEETSGRETQYF.

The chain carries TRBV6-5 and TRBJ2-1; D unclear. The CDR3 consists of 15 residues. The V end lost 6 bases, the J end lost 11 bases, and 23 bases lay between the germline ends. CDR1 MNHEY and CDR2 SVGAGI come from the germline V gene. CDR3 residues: CASSTRTKSSLQQFF. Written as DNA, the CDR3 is TGTGCCAGCAGCACACGGACCAAGAGTTCCTTACAGCAGTTCTTC.

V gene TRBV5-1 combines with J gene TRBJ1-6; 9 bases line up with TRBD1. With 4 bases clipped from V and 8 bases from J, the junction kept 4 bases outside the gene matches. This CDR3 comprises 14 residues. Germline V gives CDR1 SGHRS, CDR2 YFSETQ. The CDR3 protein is CASSPRTGDSPLHF. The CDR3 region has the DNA TGCGCCAGCAGCCCCAGGACAGGGGATTCACCCCTCCACTTT.